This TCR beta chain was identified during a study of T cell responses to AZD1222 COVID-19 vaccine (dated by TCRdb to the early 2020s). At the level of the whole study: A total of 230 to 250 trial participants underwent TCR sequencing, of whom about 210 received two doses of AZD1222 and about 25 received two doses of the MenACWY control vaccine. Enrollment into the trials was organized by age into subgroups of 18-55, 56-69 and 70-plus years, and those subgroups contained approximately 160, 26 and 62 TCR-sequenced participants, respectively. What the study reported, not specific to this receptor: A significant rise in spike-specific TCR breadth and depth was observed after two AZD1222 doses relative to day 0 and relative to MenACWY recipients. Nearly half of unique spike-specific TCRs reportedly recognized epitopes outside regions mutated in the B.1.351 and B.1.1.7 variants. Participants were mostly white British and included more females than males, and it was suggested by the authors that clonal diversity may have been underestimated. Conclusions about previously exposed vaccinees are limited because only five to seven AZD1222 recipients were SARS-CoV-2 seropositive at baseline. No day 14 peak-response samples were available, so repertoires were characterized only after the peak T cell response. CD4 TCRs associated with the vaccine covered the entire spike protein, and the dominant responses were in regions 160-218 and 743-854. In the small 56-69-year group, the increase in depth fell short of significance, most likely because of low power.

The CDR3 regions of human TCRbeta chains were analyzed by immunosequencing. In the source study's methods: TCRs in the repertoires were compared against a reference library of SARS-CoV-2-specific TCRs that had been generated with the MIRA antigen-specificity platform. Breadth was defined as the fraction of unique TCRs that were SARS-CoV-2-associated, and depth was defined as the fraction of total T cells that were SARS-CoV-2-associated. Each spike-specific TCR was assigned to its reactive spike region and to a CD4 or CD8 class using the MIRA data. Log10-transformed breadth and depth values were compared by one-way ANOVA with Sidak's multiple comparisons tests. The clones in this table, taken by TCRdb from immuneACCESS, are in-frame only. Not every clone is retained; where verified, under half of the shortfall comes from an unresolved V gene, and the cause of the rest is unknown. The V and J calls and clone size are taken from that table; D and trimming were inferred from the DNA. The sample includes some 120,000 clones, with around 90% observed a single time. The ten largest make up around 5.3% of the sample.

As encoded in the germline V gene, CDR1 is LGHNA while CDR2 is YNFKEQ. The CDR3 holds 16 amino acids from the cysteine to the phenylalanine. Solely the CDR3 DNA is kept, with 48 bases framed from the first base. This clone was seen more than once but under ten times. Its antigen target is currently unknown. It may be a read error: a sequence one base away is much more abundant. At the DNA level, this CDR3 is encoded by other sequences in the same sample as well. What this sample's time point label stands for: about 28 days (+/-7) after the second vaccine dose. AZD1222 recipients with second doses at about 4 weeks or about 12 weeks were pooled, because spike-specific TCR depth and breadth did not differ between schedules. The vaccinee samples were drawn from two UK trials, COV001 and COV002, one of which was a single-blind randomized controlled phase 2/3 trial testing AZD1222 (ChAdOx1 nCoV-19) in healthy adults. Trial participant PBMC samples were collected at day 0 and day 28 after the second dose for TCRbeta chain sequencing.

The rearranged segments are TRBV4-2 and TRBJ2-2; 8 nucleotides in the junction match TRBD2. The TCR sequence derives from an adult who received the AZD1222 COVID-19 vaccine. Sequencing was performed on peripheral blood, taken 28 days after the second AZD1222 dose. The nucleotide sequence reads TGTCCCAGCAGCCAAGACCGGGGGGGGTTGGCCGGGGAGCTGTTTTTT. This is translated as CPSSQDRGGLAGELFF.